These 28 T cell receptor beta chains came from one sample sequenced in a study of blood T cells in healthy people across ages. Together with a sample-barcoded 5' primer, a J-beta primer mix was included in a second PCR lasting roughly 6 to 12 cycles. In TCRdb, the 5' RACE reads were re-called with MiXCR into one record per CDR3 protein. The table has some 670,000 distinct CDR3 sequences, more than 45% seen once; the top ten hold about 13%. Sample: blood. Receptor source: an elderly woman in good health.

V is TRBV12-3 or TRBV12-4 and J is TRBJ1-2; D not certain. The CDR3 length is 12 residues. V was pared by 2 bases and J by 2 bases, with 3 bases between. CDR3 in amino acids: CASSLQNYGYTF. The CDR3, as DNA: TGTGCCAGCAGTTTACAGAACTATGGCTACACCTTC.

Worth noting for this clonotype: A much bigger clone sits one base away, suggesting this may be a read error. V and J are TRBV14 and TRBJ2-3; 9 bases are shared with TRBD1. The CDR3 totals 16 residues. Germline CDR1 is SGHDN and CDR2 is FVKESK. Here the CDR3 DNA reads TGTGCCAGCAGCCAGACAGGGGGAACCATCACAGATGCGCAGTATTTT. This encodes CASSQTGGTITDAQYF.

This clonotype was seen more than once but under ten times. The rearrangement uses TRBV6-1 and TRBJ1-5, with unresolved D. The CDR3 is 13 residues long. V lost 4 bases to trimming and J lost 7 bases, with 11 bases between them. The germline CDR1 and CDR2 sequences are MNHNS and SASEGT. CDR3 in DNA: TGTGCCAGCAGTGGTCAGGTAGAACAGCCCCAGCATTTT. It translates to CASSGQVEQPQHF.

This chain's CDR3 is CSVVPLTGGDPTGELFF. CDR3 nucleotide sequence: TGCAGCGTTGTTCCGCTGACTGGCGGGGATCCCACCGGGGAGCTGTTTTTT. The rearrangement joins TRBV29-1 to TRBJ2-2; tentative D call: TRBD2 (6 bases). Trimming removed 4 bases at V and 4 bases at J, with 22 bases between. The CDR3 runs 17 residues. Germline V gene lookup returns CDR1 SQVTM and CDR2 ANQGSEA.

This clonotype was seen ten or more times. The V and J genes are TRBV18 and TRBJ2-5; D not resolved. Trimming cost V 1 base and J 0 bases, with 12 bases left between them. In germline, CDR1 is KGHSH, CDR2 LQKENI. The length of the CDR3 is 16 residues. The CDR3, as DNA: TGTGCCAGCTCACCACTCCCTTCTACGTACCAAGAGACCCAGTACTTC. Translated: CASSPLPSTYQETQYF.

The count of this clonotype is one. V gene TRBV6-6 combines with J gene TRBJ2-1, with D perhaps TRBD2 (5 bases). The V and J ends lost 6 bases and 0 bases respectively, with 12 bases between them. Germline CDR1 and CDR2: MNHNY and SVGAGI (reference sequence). CDR3 length: 15 residues. This CDR3 is CASSKQRNSYNEQFF. The DNA of the CDR3 is TGTGCCAGCAGCAAACAGCGGAACTCCTACAATGAGCAGTTCTTC.

The chain recombines TRBV11-2 with TRBJ2-1, with 9 bases identical to TRBD2. Germline CDR1 reads SGHAT; CDR2 reads FQNNGV. The CDR3 has 14 amino acids. The V and J ends lost 5 bases and 5 bases, in that order; junction bases with no gene match: 4. CDR3 DNA sequence: TGTGCCAGCAGCGTTAGCGGGAGAGACAATGAGCAGTTCTTC. Translation gives CASSVSGRDNEQFF. Variable domain in full (rest from reference TRBV11-2 and TRBJ2-1): EAGVAQSPRYKIIEKRQSVAFWCNPISGHATLYWYQQILGQGPKLLIQFQNNGVVDDSQLPKDRFSAERLKGVDSTLKIQPAKLEDSAVYLCASSVSGRDNEQFFGPGTRLTVL.

The chain combines TRBV14 with TRBJ2-1, with no clear D. Germline V gene data show CDR1 as SGHDN and CDR2 as FVKESK. V was shortened by 5 bases and J by 1 base, with 9 bases between the two germline ends. The CDR3 totals 14 residues. The CDR3 nucleotides read TGTGCCAGCAGCTATGATTATTCCTACAATGAGCAGTTCTTC. Translated: CASSYDYSYNEQFF.

This clonotype was seen once. J is TRBJ1-2 and V is TRBV3-1; D is possibly TRBD1 (5 bases). This CDR3 is built from 14 residues. Trimming pared 4 bases from V and 7 bases from J, leaving 16 bases between. The germline gives CDR1 LGHDT, CDR2 YNNKEL (reference sequence). The CDR3 DNA is TGTGCCAGCAGCCTTGGACAAGGCCCCCGTGGCTACACCTTC. It specifies CASSLGQGPRGYTF.

This clonotype has only a few counts. The chain carries TRBV24-1 and TRBJ2-2, with 7 bases identical to TRBD1. The V gene end was trimmed by 9 bases and the J gene end by 4 bases; junction bases not matched to a gene: 4. The CDR3 length is 13 residues. Germline values: CDR1 KGHDR, CDR2 SFDVKD. The CDR3 is CATAQGPTGELFF. CDR3 nucleotide sequence: TGTGCCACCGCACAGGGGCCCACCGGGGAGCTGTTTTTT.

This clonotype occurred once. The CDR3 here is CASRARTGVENIQYF. The DNA of the CDR3 is TGTGCCAGCAGGGCCAGGACAGGCGTTGAAAACATTCAGTACTTC. V gene TRBV2 combines with J gene TRBJ2-4, with 7 bases fitting TRBD1. Germline lookup yields CDR1 SNHLY and CDR2 FYNNEI. V lost 6 bases, J lost 5 bases, and 10 bases stayed unmatched. This CDR3 spans 15 amino acids.

The J gene is TRBJ1-6, the V gene TRBV27; D perhaps matches TRBD1 (6 bases). Trimming left V 0 bases short and J 4 bases short, with 13 bases between. The CDR3 sequence is 17 residues long. The germline CDR1 and CDR2 sequences are MNHEY and SMNVEV (reference sequence). The chain's CDR3 is CASSLSGRGQYNSPLHF. The DNA for the CDR3 is TGTGCCAGCAGTTTATCCGGGAGGGGACAATATAATTCACCCCTCCACTTT.

The chain combines TRBV29-1 with TRBJ2-4, with TRBD1 identical over 7 bases. Germline assignment: CDR1 SQVTM and CDR2 ANQGSEA. J was trimmed by 8 bases and V by 3 bases; bases with no gene match: 10. The CDR3 totals 14 residues. The chain's CDR3 is CSVDPTGAGYIQYF. The DNA for the CDR3 is TGCAGCGTTGACCCTACAGGGGCGGGCTACATTCAGTACTTC. Full variable domain (remainder filled in from reference TRBV29-1 and TRBJ2-4): SAVISQKPSRDICQRGTSLTIQCQVDSQVTMMFWYRQQPGQSLTLIATANQGSEATYESGFVIDKFPISRPNLTFSTLTVSNMSPEDSSIYLCSVDPTGAGYIQYFGAGTRLSVL.

The V call is TRBV7-3, the J call TRBJ2-3; 9 bases align to TRBD2. The CDR3 sequence is 16 residues long. Per the germline V gene, CDR1 is SGHTA and CDR2 is FQGTGA. J lost 4 bases, V lost 1 base, and 6 bases had no gene match. CDR3: CASSLMLAGSADTQYF. CDR3 DNA: TGTGCCAGCAGCTTAATGCTAGCGGGGTCGGCAGATACGCAGTATTTT.

This clonotype showed up many times. V is TRBV29-1 and J is TRBJ2-7; D may match TRBD1 or TRBD2 (5 bases each). Germline values: CDR1 SQVTM, CDR2 ANQGSEA. Between the trimmed V and J ends, which lost 6 bases and 3 bases, there was a span of 12 bases. This CDR3 region has 12 residues. CDR3 in amino acids: CSVTGTYYEQYF. In DNA, the CDR3 is TGCAGCGTGACCGGGACGTACTACGAGCAGTACTTC.

This clonotype was counted a few times. In DNA form, the CDR3 reads TGTGCCAGCAGTCCCGCTAGCGGAGGTGAGACAGATACGCAGTATTTT. Protein product: CASSPASGGETDTQYF. The V gene is TRBV28, the J gene TRBJ2-3; 7 bases line up with TRBD2. Per germline, CDR1 MDHEN and CDR2 SYDVKM. V was pared by 5 bases and J by 3 bases, with 11 bases of the junction left unmatched. The CDR3 runs to 16 residues.

V and J are TRBV5-6 and TRBJ2-3, with D possibly being TRBD1 or TRBD2 (5 bases each). In germline, CDR1 is SGHDT, CDR2 YYEEEE. The length of the CDR3 is 15 residues. Between the trimmed V and J ends, which lost 4 bases and 6 bases, there was a span of 18 bases. CDR3 DNA sequence: TGTGCCAGCAGCGCCGGGATAGGGGTAAAGGATACGCAGTATTTT. This sequence encodes CASSAGIGVKDTQYF.

The rearrangement joins TRBV28 to TRBJ2-3; D not certain. This CDR3 is 10 amino acids long. Germline CDR1 and CDR2: MDHEN and SYDVKM. V lost 4 bases to trimming and J lost 7 bases, with 3 bases between them. The CDR3 DNA follows: TGTGCCAGCAGTTCGAATACGCAGTATTTT. Its translation is CASSSNTQYF.

The table lists this clonotype with a few counts. This chain links TRBV29-1 with TRBJ2-1, with D possibly being TRBD1 (6 bases). This CDR3 contains 15 residues. CDR1 is SQVTM, CDR2 ANQGSEA, per germline. Trimming stripped 6 bases from V and 2 bases from J, with 17 bases between. The CDR3 loop is CSVTVRDTPYNEQFF. CDR3 in DNA: TGCAGCGTCACAGTCCGGGACACCCCCTACAATGAGCAGTTCTTC.

This CDR3 reads CSARDHATSYEQYF. DNA of the CDR3: TGCAGTGCTAGAGATCACGCGACTAGCTACGAGCAGTACTTC. This rearrangement joins TRBV20-1 to TRBJ2-7; D may be TRBD2 (6 bases). The length of the CDR3 is 14 residues. Trimming took 0 bases from V and 3 from J, leaving 12 bases between them. Germline CDR1 is DFQATT and CDR2 is SNEGSKA (reference sequence).

This clonotype was seen repeatedly, ten times or more. V and J are TRBV20-1 and TRBJ2-6; D gene unclear. Germline V gene lookup returns CDR1 DFQATT and CDR2 SNEGSKA (reference sequence). CDR3 size: 14 residues. V was clipped by 4 bases and J by 0 bases, with 7 bases between them. This chain's CDR3 is CSATPYSGANVLTF. In DNA form, the CDR3 reads TGCAGTGCTACCCCGTACTCTGGGGCCAACGTCCTGACTTTC.

This chain uses TRBV6-1 with TRBJ2-1; D unresolved. The germline gives CDR1 MNHNS, CDR2 SASEGT. The CDR3 is 13 amino acids. Between the trimmed V and J ends, which lost 7 bases and 5 bases, there was a span of 12 bases. CDR3 region: CASTLGRNNEQFF. The CDR3 DNA reads TGTGCCAGCACCCTGGGCCGGAACAATGAGCAGTTCTTC.

The CDR3 region is CASSVGQGVPYEQYF. The CDR3 coding sequence is TGTGCCAGCAGCGTCGGACAGGGGGTTCCCTACGAGCAGTACTTC. The chain is built from TRBV7-2 and TRBJ2-7, with 10 bases fitting TRBD1. The junction had 6 bases not matched to a gene; V was cut back by 5 bases and J by 2 bases. Looked up from germline, CDR1 is SGHTA and CDR2 is FQGNSA. CDR3 length: 15 amino acids.

The chain joins TRBV10-3 to TRBJ1-5; possible D gene TRBD1, 5 bases. Trimming stripped 0 bases from V and 9 bases from J, with 15 bases between. This CDR3 is 15 amino acids long. Germline CDR1 is ENHRY and CDR2 is SYGVKD. The CDR3 spells CAISESTDPYRPQHF. The CDR3 region has the DNA TGTGCCATCAGTGAGTCGACAGACCCGTATCGGCCCCAGCATTTT.

V usage is TRBV29-1 and J usage is TRBJ1-1; tentatively, D is TRBD1 (5 bases). CDR1 and CDR2 (germline): SQVTM, ANQGSEA. CDR3 length equals 12 residues. The ends were cut back, 0 bases at V and 5 bases at J, with 7 bases in the middle. CDR3 sequence reads: CSVEDGGTEAFF. CDR3 DNA: TGCAGCGTTGAAGATGGGGGGACTGAAGCTTTCTTT.

The count of this clonotype is one. The CDR3 does not end in the conserved phenylalanine or tryptophan, so this is likely a read error. The J gene is TRBJ2-1, the V gene TRBV28; TRBD2 matches at 8 bases. Germline assignment: CDR1 MDHEN and CDR2 SYDVKM. The CDR3 is 14 residues long. J gave up 8 bases and V 6 bases, and 9 bases lay outside the gene matches. The CDR3 protein is CASRQSGSSDEQFL. The CDR3 nucleotides are TGTGCCAGCAGACAGAGCGGGAGCTCCGATGAGCAGTTCTTG.

This chain uses TRBV27 with TRBJ2-7, with no clear D. The CDR3 totals 14 residues. Trimming shortened V by 5 bases and J by 0 bases, and 11 bases separated the two germline ends. Germline V gene data show CDR1 as MNHEY and CDR2 as SMNVEV (reference sequence). The CDR3 spells CASSPTPSSYEQYF. The CDR3 DNA reads TGTGCCAGCAGTCCGACGCCCAGCTCCTACGAGCAGTACTTC.

This clonotype has more than one count but fewer than ten. This chain joins TRBV6-2 or TRBV6-3 and TRBJ2-1; no reliable D call. CDR1 is MNHEY and CDR2 is SVGEGT in the germline V gene. V shed 0 bases and J shed 4 bases, with 4 bases lying between them. This CDR3 is 13 amino acids long. In DNA form, the CDR3 reads TGTGCCAGCAGTTACTCGGTATACAATGAGCAGTTCTTC. Translation gives CASSYSVYNEQFF.